Below, 8 T cell receptor beta chains from the same sample are listed, as sequenced in a study of T cells in Graves' hyperthyroidism and ophthalmopathy. The TCR beta CDR3 regions underwent amplification using RNA transcripts as the source. The HTBI primer set was used in a first-round RT-PCR of the TCR CDR3. TCRdb reprocessed the multiplex PCR reads via MiXCR and lists one record per CDR3 protein. The table shows about 560,000 distinct CDR3 sequences, with over 15% occurring only once. The sample consisted of blood. The receptors come from a woman aged 18-35 years with Graves' hyperthyroidism.

This clonotype was counted a few times. V gene TRBV15 combines with J gene TRBJ1-5; the D is unclear. The CDR3 has 15 amino acids. The ends were cut back, 4 bases at V and 3 bases at J, with 13 bases in the middle. The germline gives CDR1 LNHNV, CDR2 YYDKDF (reference sequence). CDR3 DNA sequence: TGTGCCACCAGCAATGTCGTCAGGAACAATCAGCCCCAGCATTTT. Protein: CATSNVVRNNQPQHF.

The sample holds many counts of this clonotype. The chain uses TRBV11-2 and TRBJ2-7; 9 bases match TRBD2. Germline CDR1 SGHAT, CDR2 FQNNGV. This CDR3 comprises 16 residues. The trim removed 4 bases at V and 2 bases at J, leaving 9 bases unmatched. For the CDR3, the DNA is TGTGCCAGCAGCTCGAACGGACTAGCGATTGCCTACGAGCAGTACTTC. Encoded protein: CASSSNGLAIAYEQYF.

Many counts were recorded for this clonotype. This chain uses TRBV2 with TRBJ2-2, with TRBD1 matching 9 bases. Trimming removed 7 bases from V and 5 bases from J; junction bases left unmatched: 11. The CDR3 is 16 amino acids. The germline V gene has CDR1 SNHLY and CDR2 FYNNEI. CDR3 sequence (DNA): TGTGCCAGCACCACCGGGGGGACAGGGTGGACCGGGGAGCTGTTTTTT. It specifies CASTTGGTGWTGELFF. Full variable domain (rest looked up from reference TRBV2 and TRBJ2-2): EPEVTQTPSHQVTQMGQEVILRCVPISNHLYFYWYRQILGQKVEFLVSFYNNEISEKSEIFDDQFSVERPDGSNFTLKIRSTKLEDSAMYFCASTTGGTGWTGELFFGEGSRLTVL.

This clonotype has ten or more counts. This rearrangement joins TRBV7-2 to TRBJ1-3; D gene unclear. Germline CDR1 is SGHTA and CDR2 is FQGNSA. The ends were cut back, 5 bases at V and 1 base at J, with 9 bases in the middle. The CDR3 extends over 14 amino acids. CDR3: CASSQTLSGNTIYF. The CDR3 nucleotides read TGTGCCAGCAGCCAGACCCTGTCTGGAAACACCATATATTTT.

The V and J genes are TRBV4-1 and TRBJ2-7, with 7 bases identical to TRBD1. Trimming removed 5 bases from V and 5 bases from J; junction bases left unmatched: 9. Germline-derived CDR1 and CDR2 are MGHRA and YSYEKL. CDR3 length: 14 amino acids. This CDR3 is CASSFHGQADEQYF. The CDR3 bases are TGCGCCAGCAGCTTCCATGGACAGGCAGACGAGCAGTACTTC.

This chain links TRBV7-9 with TRBJ2-1, with D perhaps matching TRBD2 (6 bases). Germline V gives CDR1 SEHNR, CDR2 FQNEAQ (reference sequence). The CDR3 is 15 amino acids. V was clipped by 5 bases and J by 2 bases, with 13 bases between them. DNA for the CDR3: TGTGCCAGCAGCCAAAAGCGGGTTACCTACAATGAGCAGTTCTTC. Its protein is CASSQKRVTYNEQFF.

This clonotype was observed at least ten times. CDR3 residues: CASSPRGGSTEAFF. The CDR3 DNA follows: TGTGCCAGCAGCCCTCGGGGGGGGAGCACTGAAGCTTTCTTT. V usage is TRBV11-3 and J usage is TRBJ1-1; perhaps TRBD1 as D (5 bases). Germline values: CDR1 SGHNT, CDR2 YENEEA. V lost 5 bases and J 4 bases, leaving 14 bases between the germline ends. The CDR3 extends over 14 amino acids. The variable domain in full, completed from reference TRBV11-3 and TRBJ1-1, reads EAGVVQSPRYKIIEKKQPVAFWCNPISGHNTLYWYLQNLGQGPELLIRYENEEAVDDSQLPKDRFSAERLKGVDSTLKIQPAELGDSAVYLCASSPRGGSTEAFFGQGTRLTVV.

The DNA of the CDR3 is TGTGCCAGCAACGCGGGAGGGGGAGCCTACAATGAGCAGTTCTTC. Protein: CASNAGGGAYNEQFF. This sequence joins TRBV4-2 and TRBJ2-1; 9 nucleotides agree with TRBD2. This CDR3 region has 15 residues. Germline V gene data show CDR1 as LGHNA and CDR2 as YNFKEQ. Trimming at V came to 7 bases and at J to 2 bases, leaving 6 bases not matched to a gene.